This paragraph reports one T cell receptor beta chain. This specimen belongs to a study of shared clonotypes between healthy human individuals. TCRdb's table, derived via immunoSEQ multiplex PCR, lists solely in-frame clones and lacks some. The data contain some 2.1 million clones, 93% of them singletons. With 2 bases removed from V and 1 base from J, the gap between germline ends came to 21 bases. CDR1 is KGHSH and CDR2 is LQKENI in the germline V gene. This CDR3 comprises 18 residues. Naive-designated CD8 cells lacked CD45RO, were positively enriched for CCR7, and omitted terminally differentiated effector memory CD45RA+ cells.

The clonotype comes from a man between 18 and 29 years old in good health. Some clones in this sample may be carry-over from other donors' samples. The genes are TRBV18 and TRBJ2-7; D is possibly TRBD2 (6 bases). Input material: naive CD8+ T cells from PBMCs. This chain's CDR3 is CASSPGSGWGSYSYEQYF. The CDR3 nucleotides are TGTGCCAGCTCACCAGGAAGCGGGTGGGGGTCCTATTCCTACGAGCAGTACTTC.